The T cell receptor beta chain described here comes from a study of T cell clones after liver transplantation. Method: immunoSEQ multiplex PCR; TCRdb's copy keeps in-frame clones and lacks some. The sample contains tens of thousands of clones, about 92% of which appear only once. The sequencing used CD4+ T cells from blood, collected less than 27 months after liver transplant. The TCR sequence derives from a human patient who received a liver transplant. Some T cells may be the graft donor's.

The CDR3 nucleotides are TGCAGCGTTGGGGACAGGGCCGACACCGGGGAGCTGTTTTTT. Its translation is CSVGDRADTGELFF. V usage is TRBV29-1 and J usage is TRBJ2-2; 9 bases align to TRBD1. V was pared by 4 bases and J by 3 bases, with 3 bases of the junction left unmatched. This CDR3 region has 14 residues. Germline loops: CDR1 SQVTM, CDR2 ANQGSEA.